The 5 T cell receptor beta chains listed next were all sequenced from one sample in a study of blood T cell repertoires in COVID-19. The protocol was immunoSEQ multiplex PCR, while the TCRdb copy is restricted to in-frame clones and leaves out a portion. Of 35,000 to 50,000 clones in the sample, about 85% are singletons; the top ten hold more than 9%. The sample consisted of peripheral blood. Receptor source: a human donor in a cohort sampled during active COVID-19.

The chain has TRBV4-1 and TRBJ2-1; possible D gene TRBD2, 6 bases. The CDR3 contains 12 residues. CDR1 MGHRA and CDR2 YSYEKL come from the germline V gene. The V end lost 1 base, the J end lost 12 bases, and 10 bases lay between the germline ends. The CDR3: CASSQGAEGQFF. The CDR3 nucleotides are TGCGCCAGCAGCCAAGGGGCGGAGGGGCAGTTCTTC.

The CDR3 loop reads CASSAGTGRGYTF. For the CDR3, the DNA is TGTGCCAGCAGCGCCGGGACAGGGAGAGGCTACACCTTC. This chain connects TRBV7-9 to TRBJ1-2, with 9 bases identical to TRBD1. V lost 5 bases to trimming and J lost 8 bases; unmatched junction nucleotides: 6. The CDR3 consists of 13 residues. Per the germline V gene, CDR1 is SEHNR and CDR2 is FQNEAQ (reference sequence).

The chain combines TRBV28 with TRBJ1-4; perhaps TRBD1 as D (5 bases). V was shortened by 3 bases and J by 8 bases, with 10 bases between the two germline ends. Germline V gene lookup returns CDR1 MDHEN and CDR2 SYDVKM. The CDR3 contains 13 residues. The CDR3 is CASSFRGTEKLFF. The CDR3 coding sequence is TGTGCCAGCAGTTTCCGGGGGACGGAAAAACTGTTTTTT.

This clone has a handful of counts. The chain employs TRBV11-2 and TRBJ2-5; the match to TRBD2 covers 8 bases. V lost 1 base, J lost 1 base, and 8 bases stayed unmatched. The CDR3 runs to 17 residues. Germline CDR1 and CDR2: SGHAT and FQNNGV. CDR3 region: CASSLVAGLESQETQYF. CDR3 bases: TGTGCCAGCAGCTTAGTGGCGGGACTAGAGAGCCAAGAGACCCAGTACTTC.

The chain is built from TRBV7-2 and TRBJ1-1; no clear D gene. V lost 7 bases and J 0 bases, leaving 6 bases between the germline ends. CDR1 and CDR2 (germline): SGHTA, FQGNSA. The CDR3 extends over 12 amino acids. The CDR3, as DNA: TGTGCCAGCACCACAGTGAACACTGAAGCTTTCTTT. Amino acid sequence: CASTTVNTEAFF.